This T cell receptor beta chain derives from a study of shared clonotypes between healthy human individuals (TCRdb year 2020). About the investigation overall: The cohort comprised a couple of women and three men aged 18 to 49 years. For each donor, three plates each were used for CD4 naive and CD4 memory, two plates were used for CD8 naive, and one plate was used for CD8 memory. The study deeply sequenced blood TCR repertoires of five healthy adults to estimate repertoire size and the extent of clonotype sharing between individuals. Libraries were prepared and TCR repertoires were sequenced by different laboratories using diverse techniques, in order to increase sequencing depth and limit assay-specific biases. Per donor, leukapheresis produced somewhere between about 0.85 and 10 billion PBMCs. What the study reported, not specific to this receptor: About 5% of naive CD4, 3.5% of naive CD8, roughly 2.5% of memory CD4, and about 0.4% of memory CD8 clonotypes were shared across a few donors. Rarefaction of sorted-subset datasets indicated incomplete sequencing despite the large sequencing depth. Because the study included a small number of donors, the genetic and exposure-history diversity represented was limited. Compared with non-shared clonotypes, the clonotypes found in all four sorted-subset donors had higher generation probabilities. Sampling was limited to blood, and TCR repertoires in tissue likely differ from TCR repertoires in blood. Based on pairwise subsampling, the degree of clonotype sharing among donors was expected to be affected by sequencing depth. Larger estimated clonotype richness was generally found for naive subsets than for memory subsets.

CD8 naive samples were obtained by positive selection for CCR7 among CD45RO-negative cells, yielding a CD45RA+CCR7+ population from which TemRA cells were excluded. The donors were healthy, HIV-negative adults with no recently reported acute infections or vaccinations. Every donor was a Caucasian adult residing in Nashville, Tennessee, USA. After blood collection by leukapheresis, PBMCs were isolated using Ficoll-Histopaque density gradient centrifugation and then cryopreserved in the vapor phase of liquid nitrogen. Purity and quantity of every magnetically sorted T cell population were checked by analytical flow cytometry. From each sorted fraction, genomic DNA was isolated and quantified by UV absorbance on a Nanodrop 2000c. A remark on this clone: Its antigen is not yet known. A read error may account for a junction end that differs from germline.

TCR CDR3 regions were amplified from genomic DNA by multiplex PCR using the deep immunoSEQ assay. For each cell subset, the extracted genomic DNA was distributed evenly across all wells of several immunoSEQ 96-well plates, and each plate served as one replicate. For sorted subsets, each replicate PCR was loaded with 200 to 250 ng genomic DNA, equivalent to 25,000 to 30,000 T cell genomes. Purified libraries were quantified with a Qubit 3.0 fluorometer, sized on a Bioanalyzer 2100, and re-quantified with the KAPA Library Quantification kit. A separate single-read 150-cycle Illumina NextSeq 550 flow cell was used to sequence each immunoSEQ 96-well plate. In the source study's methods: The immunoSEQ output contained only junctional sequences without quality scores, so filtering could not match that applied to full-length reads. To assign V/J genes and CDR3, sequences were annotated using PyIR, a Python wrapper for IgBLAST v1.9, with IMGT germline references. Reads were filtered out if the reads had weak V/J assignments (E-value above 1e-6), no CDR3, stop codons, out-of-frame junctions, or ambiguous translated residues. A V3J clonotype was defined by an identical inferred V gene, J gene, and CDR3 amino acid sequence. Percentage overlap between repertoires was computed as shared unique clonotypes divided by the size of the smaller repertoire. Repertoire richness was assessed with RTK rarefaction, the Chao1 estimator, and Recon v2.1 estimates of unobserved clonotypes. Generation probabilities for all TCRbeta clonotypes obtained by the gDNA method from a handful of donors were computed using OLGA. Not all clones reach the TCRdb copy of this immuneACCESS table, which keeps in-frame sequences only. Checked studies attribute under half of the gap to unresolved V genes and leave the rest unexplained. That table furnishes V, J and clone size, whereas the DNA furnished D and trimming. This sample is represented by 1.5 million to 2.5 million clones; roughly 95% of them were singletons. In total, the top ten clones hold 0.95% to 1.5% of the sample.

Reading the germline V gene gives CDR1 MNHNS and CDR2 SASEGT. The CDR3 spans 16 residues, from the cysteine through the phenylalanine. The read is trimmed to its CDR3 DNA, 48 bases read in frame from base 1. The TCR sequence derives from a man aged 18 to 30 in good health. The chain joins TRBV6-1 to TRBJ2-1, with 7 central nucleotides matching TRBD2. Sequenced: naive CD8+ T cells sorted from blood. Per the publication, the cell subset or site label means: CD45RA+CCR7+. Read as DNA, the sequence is TGTGCCAGCAGTGTGCTCGGGCTAGCGGAGGCCAATGGGCAGTTCTTC. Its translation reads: CASSVLGLAEANGQFF.